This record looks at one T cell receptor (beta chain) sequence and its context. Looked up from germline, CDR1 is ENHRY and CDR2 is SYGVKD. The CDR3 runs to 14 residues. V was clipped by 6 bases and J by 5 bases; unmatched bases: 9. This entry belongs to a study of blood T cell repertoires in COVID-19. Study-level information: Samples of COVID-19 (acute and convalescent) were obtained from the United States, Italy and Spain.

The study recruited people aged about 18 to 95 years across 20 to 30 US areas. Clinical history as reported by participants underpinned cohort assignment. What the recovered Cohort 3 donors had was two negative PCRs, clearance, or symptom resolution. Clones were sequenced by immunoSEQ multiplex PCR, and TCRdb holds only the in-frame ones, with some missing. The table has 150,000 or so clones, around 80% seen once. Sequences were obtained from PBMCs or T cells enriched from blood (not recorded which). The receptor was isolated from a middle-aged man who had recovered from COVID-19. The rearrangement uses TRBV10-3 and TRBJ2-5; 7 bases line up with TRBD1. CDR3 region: CAISLGGQGETQYF. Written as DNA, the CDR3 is TGTGCCATCAGCTTAGGGGGCCAGGGGGAGACCCAGTACTTC.